The 22 T cell receptor beta chains below come from one sample, sequenced in a study of T cell changes during pregnancy in multiple sclerosis. Sequencing used immunoSEQ multiplex PCR; TCRdb keeps in-frame clones, though not all of them. The table records 90,000 to 95,000 clones, around 92% of them present only once. The input for sequencing was peripheral blood, taken in the third trimester of pregnancy. These receptors were obtained from a female donor with multiple sclerosis, enrolled in a pregnancy study.

The chain has TRBV11-2 and TRBJ2-7; TRBD2 agrees at 7 bases. This CDR3 is 14 amino acids long. J lost 3 bases, V lost 2 bases, and 4 bases had no gene match. In germline, CDR1 is SGHAT, CDR2 FQNNGV. CDR3 nucleotide sequence: TGTGCCAGCAGCTTATTCGGACTAGACTACGAGCAGTACTTC. Residues: CASSLFGLDYEQYF.

The genes are TRBV29-1 and TRBJ1-1, with a weak D call TRBD1 (5 bases). The germline V and J ends were trimmed by 5 bases and 4 bases, with 14 bases remaining between them. Germline loops: CDR1 SQVTM, CDR2 ANQGSEA. This CDR3 has 13 amino acids. CDR3 sequence (DNA): TGCAGCGTTCGTCAGGGTCAGAGCACTGAAGCTTTCTTT. Translation: CSVRQGQSTEAFF.

The gene calls are TRBV10-3 and TRBJ1-1; D is perhaps TRBD1 (5 bases). V was clipped by 2 bases and J by 4 bases, with 14 bases between them. The germline V gene encodes CDR1 ENHRY and CDR2 SYGVKD. The CDR3 runs to 15 residues. CDR3 loop: CAISEPGGQGTEAFF. In nucleotides, the CDR3 is TGTGCCATCAGTGAGCCCGGAGGGCAGGGCACTGAAGCTTTCTTT.

The chain recombines TRBV5-1 with TRBJ2-3; D ambiguous. CDR1 is SGHRS and CDR2 is YFSETQ in the germline V gene. This CDR3 has 14 amino acids. The V end was cut by 0 bases, the J end by 0 bases, with 5 bases between. DNA for the CDR3: TGCGCCAGCAGCTTGGTTGCGAGCACAGATACGCAGTATTTT. Amino acid sequence: CASSLVASTDTQYF.

This chain links TRBV5-1 with TRBJ2-3; 13 positions agree with TRBD2. Trimming at V came to 0 bases and at J to 3 bases, leaving 7 bases not matched to a gene. Germline CDR1 SGHRS, CDR2 YFSETQ. The CDR3 length is 18 residues. The CDR3 here is CASSLEFGLAGVTDTQYF. The CDR3 nucleotides are TGCGCCAGCAGCTTGGAGTTTGGACTAGCGGGAGTAACAGATACGCAGTATTTT.

The genes are TRBV7-2 and TRBJ1-3; tentative D call: TRBD1 (6 bases). The CDR3 sequence is 15 residues long. Germline V gene data show CDR1 as SGHTA and CDR2 as FQGNSA. V lost 1 base, J lost 2 bases, and 9 bases lay in between. The chain's CDR3 is CASSLVSGAGNTIYF. The CDR3 nucleotides are TGTGCCAGCAGCTTAGTTTCAGGGGCTGGAAACACCATATATTTT.

The V gene is TRBV5-8, the J gene TRBJ2-1, with 8 bases identical to TRBD2. Trimming cost V 6 bases and J 2 bases; bases outside gene matches: 7. The CDR3 spans 15 residues. Germline CDR1 reads SGHTS; CDR2 reads YDEGEE. The CDR3 DNA is TGTGCCAGCACCTCAGCGGGAGCTGCCTACAATGAGCAGTTCTTC. It yields the protein CASTSAGAAYNEQFF.

The chain couples TRBV29-1 to TRBJ2-7, with 8 nucleotides matching TRBD2. The CDR3 is made up of 13 amino acids. V shed 4 bases, J shed 5 bases, and the junction held 7 bases outside the gene matches. From germline, CDR1 is SQVTM and CDR2 ANQGSEA. CDR3 loop: CSVGRAGVNEQYF. CDR3 nucleotide sequence: TGCAGCGTTGGCCGAGCGGGAGTGAACGAGCAGTACTTC.

The chain combines TRBV6-5 with TRBJ1-2; 7 positions match TRBD1. The V gene's germline CDR1 is MNHEY and CDR2 SVGAGI. Trimming at V came to 5 bases and at J to 4 bases, leaving 7 bases not matched to a gene. The CDR3 has 14 residues. In nucleotides, the CDR3 is TGTGCCAGCAGTAGAACAGGGGCCATCTATGGCTACACCTTC. It translates to CASSRTGAIYGYTF.

The V and J genes are TRBV27 and TRBJ2-4; weak D call: TRBD1 (6 bases). The V end was cut by 8 bases, the J end by 3 bases, with 14 bases between. Germline CDR1 MNHEY, CDR2 SMNVEV (reference sequence). The CDR3 totals 14 residues. For the CDR3, the DNA is TGTGCCAGCTCTGCGCCAGGGGACAAAAACATTCAGTACTTC. Translating gives CASSAPGDKNIQYF.

This sequence joins TRBV7-9 and TRBJ2-5; 12 bases map to TRBD2. This CDR3 has 16 residues. The J segment lost 4 bases and the V segment lost 2 bases, leaving 5 bases of the junction unmatched. CDR1 is SEHNR and CDR2 is FQNEAQ in the germline V gene (reference sequence). The CDR3: CASSLLAGGQGETQYF. The CDR3 nucleotides read TGTGCCAGCAGCTTACTAGCGGGAGGGCAAGGAGAGACCCAGTACTTC. The variable domain in full, with the rest retrieved from reference TRBV7-9 and TRBJ2-5, is DTGVSQNPRHKITKRGQNVTFRCDPISEHNRLYWYRQTLGQGPEFLTYFQNEAQLEKSRLLSDRFSAERPKGSFSTLEIQRTEQGDSAMYLCASSLLAGGQGETQYFGPGTRLLVL.

The chain combines TRBV4-1 with TRBJ2-3; D perhaps matches TRBD2 (6 bases). Trimming removed 1 base at V and 2 bases at J, with 10 bases between. This CDR3 comprises 15 residues. Germline CDR1 reads MGHRA; CDR2 reads YSYEKL. CDR3 nucleotides: TGCGCCAGCAGCCAAGCGGTAGCGGTCACAGATACGCAGTATTTT. This encodes CASSQAVAVTDTQYF.

The chain joins TRBV15 to TRBJ1-3, with no clear D. From germline, CDR1 is LNHNV and CDR2 YYDKDF (reference sequence). Trimming took 0 bases from V and 4 from J, leaving 10 bases between them. CDR3 size: 15 residues. The CDR3 nucleotides read TGTGCCACCAGCAGAGATAGAAAATCGGGAAACACCATATATTTT. As protein: CATSRDRKSGNTIYF.

This chain uses TRBV6-5 with TRBJ2-7; possible D gene TRBD2, 6 bases. Germline CDR1 reads MNHEY; CDR2 reads SVGAGI. This CDR3 has 15 residues. Trimming left V 0 bases short and J 0 bases short, with 9 bases between. The CDR3 nucleotides read TGTGCCAGCAGTTACTCCTACGGGGGCTCCTACGAGCAGTACTTC. Its translation: CASSYSYGGSYEQYF.

This chain joins TRBV19 and TRBJ2-3; tentative D call: TRBD1 (6 bases). This CDR3 has 14 residues. The V and J ends lost 9 bases and 2 bases respectively, with 15 bases between them. The germline V gene has CDR1 LNHDA and CDR2 SQIVND (reference sequence). The CDR3 sequence: CASRRDTPTDTQYF. The CDR3 DNA sequence: TGTGCCAGCCGACGGGACACTCCCACAGATACGCAGTATTTT. Drawing the rest from reference TRBV19 and TRBJ2-3, the complete variable domain is DGGITQSPKYLFRKEGQNVTLSCEQNLNHDAMYWYRQDPGQGLRLIYYSQIVNDFQKGDIAEGYSVSREKKESFPLTVTSAQKNPTAFYLCASRRDTPTDTQYFGPGTRLTVL.

This clone has more than one count but fewer than ten. The rearrangement uses TRBV10-3 and TRBJ2-2, with 7 bases fitting TRBD1. Germline V gene data show CDR1 as ENHRY and CDR2 as SYGVKD. This CDR3 has 15 residues. V lost 6 bases to trimming and J lost 2 bases; unmatched junction nucleotides: 6. The CDR3 DNA reads as TGTGCCATCAGCGACGGACAGGTTAACACCGGGGAGCTGTTTTTT. It codes for CAISDGQVNTGELFF.

The J gene is TRBJ1-1, the V gene TRBV7-8, with 9 positions matching TRBD1. This CDR3 spans 17 amino acids. V trimming: 6 bases; J trimming: 0 bases; junction bases outside the gene matches: 11. Germline V gene lookup returns CDR1 SGHVS and CDR2 FQNEAQ. The CDR3 loop reads CASRKKRTGALNTEAFF. The CDR3 bases are TGTGCCAGCAGAAAAAAAAGGACAGGGGCCTTGAACACTGAAGCTTTCTTT.

V gene TRBV6-5 combines with J gene TRBJ2-3, with a weak D call TRBD2 (6 bases). CDR3 length: 15 amino acids. Germline loops: CDR1 MNHEY, CDR2 SVGAGI. The germline V and J ends were trimmed by 7 bases and 7 bases, with 21 bases remaining between them. This chain's CDR3 is CASTQTGDSGNTQYF. Written as DNA, the CDR3 is TGTGCCAGCACCCAGACCGGGGATAGCGGAAATACGCAGTATTTT.

J is TRBJ2-3 and V is TRBV4-2; a possible D gene is TRBD2 (7 bases). Per the germline V gene, CDR1 is LGHNA and CDR2 is YNFKEQ. The CDR3 consists of 17 residues. V lost 0 bases, J lost 3 bases, and 16 bases lay in between. For the CDR3, the DNA is TGTGCCAGCAGCCAAGATCGGGGGGCCGTAGGGACAGATACGCAGTATTTT. It codes for CASSQDRGAVGTDTQYF.

V usage is TRBV28 and J usage is TRBJ2-1; a weak D match, TRBD1 (6 bases). V lost 5 bases, J lost 5 bases, and 16 bases lay in between. The germline V gene encodes CDR1 MDHEN and CDR2 SYDVKM. This CDR3 comprises 15 residues. The chain's CDR3 is CASSPRGFLHNEQFF. Written as DNA, the CDR3 is TGTGCCAGCAGTCCAAGGGGGTTCTTACACAATGAGCAGTTCTTC.

The chain joins TRBV7-9 to TRBJ2-7, with 7 bases matching TRBD2. The CDR3 loop spans 13 amino acids. Trimming removed 7 bases from V and 0 bases from J; junction bases left unmatched: 3. Germline V gene sequence: CDR1 SEHNR, CDR2 FQNEAQ (reference sequence). The CDR3 bases are TGTGCCAGCACTGGGGGGGTCTCCTACGAGCAGTACTTC. Amino acid sequence: CASTGGVSYEQYF.

This clone has only one observation. The V gene is TRBV6-4, the J gene TRBJ2-3, with TRBD2 identical over 10 bases. This CDR3 comprises 15 residues. The germline V gene encodes CDR1 MRHNA and CDR2 SNTAGT. The ends lost 5 bases at V and 4 bases at J; junction bases unmatched: 6. This CDR3 reads CASSYLAGGADTQYF. The CDR3 DNA sequence: TGTGCCAGCAGTTACTTAGCGGGAGGCGCAGATACGCAGTATTTT.